The entry below describes one TCR beta chain. Its antigen remains unidentified. The germline gives CDR1 MNHEY, CDR2 SMNVEV (reference sequence). J was trimmed by 9 bases and V by 7 bases; bases with no gene match: 19. The CDR3 is 18 amino acids. Time point indicated: cycle 4 day 1 (C4D1), after less than 7 weeks of nivolumab. Every one of the patients relapsed after autologous stem cell transplantation (brentuximab vedotin exposure was variable). Complete response, partial response or progressive disease were the best responses. This specimen belongs to a study of PD-1 blockade in classical Hodgkin lymphoma. Assay: immunoSEQ multiplex PCR; the TCRdb copy retains only in-frame clones and omits some. The sample has roughly 96,000 clones; more than 85% are singletons. Study-level points and caveats: At baseline, newly diagnosed patients reportedly showed less TCR diversity than healthy donors. Exclusion removed patients who began nivolumab under 1 year after ASCT.

The source was peripheral blood mononuclear cells (PBMCs), collected before the fourth cycle of nivolumab. The receptor was derived from a human donor with classical Hodgkin lymphoma. The genes are TRBV27 and TRBJ2-1; TRBD2 agrees at 12 bases. The CDR3 DNA reads TGTGCCAGCACGAAGAGGCAAGGACTAGCGGGGATGTTGGGTGAGCAGTTCTTC. Translating gives CASTKRQGLAGMLGEQFF.